The 30 T cell receptor beta chains given below trace back to one sample, sequenced in a study of T cell responses to AZD1222 COVID-19 vaccine. The assay was immunoSEQ multiplex PCR, and TCRdb's table has in-frame clones only and misses some. The repertoire consists of some 150,000 clones, with 70% to 90% occurring once and the leading ten covering about 3.2%. The specimen comprised peripheral blood, sampled on day 0 of MenACWY control vaccination. The receptors shown here come from an adult in good health.

This clone has just one count. The chain couples TRBV27 to TRBJ1-1; 9 bases are shared with TRBD1. V was clipped by 8 bases and J by 1 base; unmatched bases: 8. The germline gives CDR1 MNHEY, CDR2 SMNVEV (reference sequence). The CDR3 contains 15 residues. CDR3 protein: CASGITGQGNTEAFF. The CDR3 nucleotides read TGTGCCAGCGGTATAACGGGACAGGGGAACACTGAAGCTTTCTTT.

This clone occurred once. The chain joins TRBV5-4 to TRBJ2-5; TRBD1 agrees at 7 bases. The CDR3 runs 13 residues. Unmatched junction bases numbered 3, after V lost 3 bases and J lost 4 bases. Germline CDR1 SGHNT, CDR2 YYREEE (reference sequence). In nucleotides, the CDR3 is TGTGCCAGCAGCTGGGCAGGGGGAGAGACCCAGTACTTC. Protein product: CASSWAGGETQYF.

This sequence joins TRBV5-8 and TRBJ2-7; tentative D call: TRBD1 (6 bases). V lost 4 bases, J lost 1 base, and 21 bases lay in between. Looked up from germline, CDR1 is SGHTS and CDR2 is YDEGEE. This CDR3 comprises 17 residues. The DNA for the CDR3 is TGTGCCAGCAGCCCGCGACAGGCCCAATGGGAATCCTACGAGCAGTACTTC. Protein: CASSPRQAQWESYEQYF. Filled out from reference TRBV5-8 and TRBJ2-7, the complete variable domain reads EAGVTQSPTHLIKTRGQQATLRCSPISGHTSVYWYQQALGLGLQFLLWYDEGEERNRGNFPPRFSGRQFPNYSSELNVNALELEDSALYLCASSPRQAQWESYEQYFGPGTRLTVT.

V usage is TRBV28 and J usage is TRBJ1-2, with 9 bases lining up with TRBD1. The junction had 11 bases not matched to a gene; V was cut back by 4 bases and J by 8 bases. CDR1 MDHEN and CDR2 SYDVKM come from the germline V gene. CDR3 size: 15 residues. CDR3 in amino acids: CASSSHERTGEGYTF. The CDR3 bases are TGTGCCAGCAGTTCCCACGAAAGGACAGGGGAAGGCTACACCTTC.

Here the CDR3 DNA reads TGTGCCAGCAGCAAAGAGGGTCTAGCGGGGGATTACGAGCAGTACTTC. Encoded protein: CASSKEGLAGDYEQYF. V and J are TRBV21-1 and TRBJ2-7; the tabulated D call, TRBD2, remains unverified against the DNA. TRBV21-1 is marked as a pseudogene. The CDR3 spans 16 residues.

J is TRBJ2-1 and V is TRBV24-1; D possibly matches TRBD1 or TRBD2 (5 bases each). The CDR3 runs 13 residues. From germline, CDR1 is KGHDR and CDR2 SFDVKD. V was pared by 4 bases and J by 9 bases, with 12 bases between. CDR3 region: CATSESGDGEQFF. The CDR3 coding sequence is TGTGCCACCAGTGAGTCTGGGGACGGTGAGCAGTTCTTC.

The rearrangement uses TRBV7-2 and TRBJ2-1, with TRBD1 matching over 8 bases. V dropped 5 bases and J dropped 2; count of bases not matched to a gene: 8. Per germline, CDR1 SGHTA and CDR2 FQGNSA. This CDR3 spans 16 amino acids. The CDR3 DNA is TGTGCCAGCAGCCCATACAGGGGGAAACCCTACAATGAGCAGTTCTTC. It encodes CASSPYRGKPYNEQFF.

The chain carries TRBV29-1 and TRBJ2-1; D ambiguous. Per germline, CDR1 SQVTM and CDR2 ANQGSEA. The V end lost 0 bases, the J end lost 3 bases, and 9 bases lay between the germline ends. The CDR3 length is 14 residues. CDR3 sequence: CSVEDLSNYNEQFF. CDR3 bases: TGCAGCGTTGAAGATCTCAGTAACTACAATGAGCAGTTCTTC.

The chain recombines TRBV6-5 with TRBJ1-1; D unresolved. Looked up from germline, CDR1 is MNHEY and CDR2 is SVGAGI. The CDR3 is 15 residues long. With 0 bases removed from V and 1 base from J, the gap between germline ends came to 9 bases. The CDR3 coding sequence is TGTGCCAGCAGTTACTCCCCGCGGCAGAACACTGAAGCTTTCTTT. Its translation: CASSYSPRQNTEAFF.

This clone was detected only a few times. The chain employs TRBV28 and TRBJ2-7; 9 positions agree with TRBD2. Trimming took 5 bases from V and 7 from J; bases not matched to a gene: 12. This CDR3 has 15 residues. Germline V gene lookup returns CDR1 MDHEN and CDR2 SYDVKM. Written as DNA, the CDR3 is TGTGCCAGCAGTGCTCCGTTCGGGACTAGCCGGGAGCAGTACTTC. It translates to CASSAPFGTSREQYF.

The genes are TRBV7-6 and TRBJ2-3; D uncertain. The V and J ends lost 2 bases and 6 bases respectively, with 24 bases between them. This CDR3 is 18 amino acids long. Germline lookup yields CDR1 SGHVS and CDR2 FNYEAQ. CDR3 DNA: TGTGCCAGCAGCTTACTAACCGCCGCGATGACGATGACGGATACGCAGTATTTT. Protein product: CASSLLTAAMTMTDTQYF.

J is TRBJ1-2 and V is TRBV19; 9 nucleotides line up with TRBD1. The CDR3 runs 15 residues. Germline CDR1 reads LNHDA; CDR2 reads SQIVND (reference sequence). The V gene end was trimmed by 6 bases and the J gene end by 8 bases; junction bases not matched to a gene: 13. CDR3 loop: CASREPGQGRAGYTF. For the CDR3, the DNA is TGTGCCAGTAGGGAGCCGGGACAGGGACGAGCCGGCTACACCTTC. The variable domain in full, with the rest retrieved from reference TRBV19 and TRBJ1-2, is DGGITQSPKYLFRKEGQNVTLSCEQNLNHDAMYWYRQDPGQGLRLIYYSQIVNDFQKGDIAEGYSVSREKKESFPLTVTSAQKNPTAFYLCASREPGQGRAGYTFGSGTRLTVV.

V is TRBV19 and J is TRBJ1-5; a weak D match, TRBD1 (6 bases). V lost 7 bases and J 4 bases, leaving 14 bases between the germline ends. CDR3 size: 14 residues. Germline V lookup: CDR1 LNHDA, CDR2 SQIVND (reference sequence). The CDR3 DNA reads as TGTGCCAGTACCCCCGGAGGGGGGAATCAGCCCCAGCATTTT. This codes for CASTPGGGNQPQHF.

The rearrangement links TRBV29-1 to TRBJ1-2; weak D call: TRBD1 (5 bases). Germline CDR1 and CDR2: SQVTM and ANQGSEA. The CDR3 sequence is 12 residues long. V lost 7 bases, J lost 6 bases, and 15 bases lay in between. The CDR3 spells CSAFGGDDGYTF. The CDR3, as DNA: TGCAGCGCTTTTGGTGGGGACGATGGCTACACCTTC.

This sequence joins TRBV6-5 and TRBJ1-1; no firm D call. Trimming stripped 6 bases from V and 0 bases from J, with 11 bases between. CDR3 length: 14 residues. Per the germline V gene, CDR1 is MNHEY and CDR2 is SVGAGI. In nucleotides, the CDR3 is TGTGCCAGCAGGGCCGACCTTATGAACACTGAAGCTTTCTTT. Encoded protein: CASRADLMNTEAFF.

This clone was seen a few times. The genes are TRBV7-8 and TRBJ2-7; 12 bases fit TRBD2. The germline V gene has CDR1 SGHVS and CDR2 FQNEAQ. CDR3 size: 18 residues. J lost 2 bases, V lost 5 bases, and 13 bases had no gene match. CDR3 protein: CASSPRTSGNRRTYEQYF. CDR3 DNA: TGTGCCAGCAGCCCCCGGACTAGCGGGAATAGGAGGACCTACGAGCAGTACTTC.

J is TRBJ2-4 and V is TRBV27, with unresolved D. CDR1 and CDR2 from the germline V gene are MNHEY and SMNVEV (reference sequence). V gave up 3 bases and J gave up 3 bases, with 6 bases separating them. The CDR3 runs to 13 residues. Here the CDR3 reads CASSFNDKNIQYF. DNA of the CDR3: TGTGCCAGCAGTTTTAACGACAAAAACATTCAGTACTTC.

V is TRBV28 and J is TRBJ1-5; unclear D gene. The germline V gene has CDR1 MDHEN and CDR2 SYDVKM. CDR3 length: 13 residues. V lost 7 bases and J lost 0, with 7 bases in between. The CDR3 reads CASTWYSNQPQHF. Written as DNA, the CDR3 is TGTGCCAGCACCTGGTATAGCAATCAGCCCCAGCATTTT.

The chain joins TRBV27 to TRBJ1-1; D possibly corresponds to TRBD1 (6 bases). Germline V gene data show CDR1 as MNHEY and CDR2 as SMNVEV (reference sequence). V lost 5 bases and J lost 1, with 11 bases in between. The CDR3 is 14 amino acids. CDR3: CASSPWTENTEAFF. CDR3 DNA: TGTGCCAGCAGTCCGTGGACAGAGAACACTGAAGCTTTCTTT.

The chain combines TRBV24-1 with TRBJ1-2, with unresolved D. Trimming took off 3 bases at V and 4 bases at J, with 11 bases between the two ends. CDR3 size: 14 residues. Germline assignment: CDR1 KGHDR and CDR2 SFDVKD. CDR3: CATSDDGVGYGYTF. For the CDR3, the DNA is TGTGCCACCAGTGATGATGGAGTTGGCTATGGCTACACCTTC.

The V and J genes are TRBV2 and TRBJ2-1; 8 bases line up with TRBD2. After removal of 5 bases from V and 12 bases from J, the junction contained 15 bases not matched to a gene. CDR1 and CDR2 from the germline V gene are SNHLY and FYNNEI. The CDR3 has 15 residues. The CDR3 here is CASSRAGGLQLAQFF. The CDR3 bases are TGTGCCAGCAGTCGCGCGGGGGGCCTACAATTGGCGCAGTTCTTC.

The rearrangement uses TRBV12-3 or TRBV12-4 and TRBJ1-1, with D possibly TRBD1 on 6 matching bases. This CDR3 is 12 amino acids long. V lost 9 bases to trimming and J lost 3 bases, with 11 bases between them. The CDR3 region is CASLRGDTEAFF. In DNA, the CDR3 is TGTGCCAGTCTCAGGGGAGACACTGAAGCTTTCTTT.

The chain uses TRBV6-5 and TRBJ1-3; D is possibly TRBD1 (6 bases). Germline loops: CDR1 MNHEY, CDR2 SVGAGI. V shed 9 bases and J shed 0 bases, with 9 bases lying between them. The CDR3 totals 13 residues. The CDR3 sequence is CASRDTSGNTIYF. For the CDR3, the DNA is TGTGCCAGTAGGGACACCTCTGGAAACACCATATATTTT.

This rearrangement joins TRBV5-1 to TRBJ2-5; unclear D gene. The CDR3 totals 15 residues. Between the trimmed V and J ends, which lost 5 bases and 5 bases, there was a span of 19 bases. The germline CDR1 and CDR2 sequences are SGHRS and YFSETQ. The CDR3 nucleotides read TGCGCCAGCAGATCCGTCTTCCAGCCCGGCGAGACCCAGTACTTC. Translation gives CASRSVFQPGETQYF.

This rearrangement joins TRBV10-1 to TRBJ2-7; TRBD1 matches 10 bases. The length of the CDR3 is 13 residues. The J segment lost 5 bases and the V segment lost 6 bases, leaving 4 bases of the junction unmatched. Per germline, CDR1 WNHNN and CDR2 SYGVQD (reference sequence). Here the CDR3 reads CASRGQGSHEQYF. CDR3 DNA sequence: TGCGCCAGCAGGGGACAGGGGTCCCACGAGCAGTACTTC.

The chain recombines TRBV12-2 with TRBJ2-3. TRBV12-2 is termed a pseudogene. This CDR3 has 16 amino acids. The CDR3 protein is CASRLVRDRITDTQYF. CDR3 sequence (DNA): TGTGCAAGTCGCTTGGTCCGGGACCGCATCACAGATACGCAGTATTTT.

The genes are TRBV19 and TRBJ1-5; the match to TRBD1 covers 7 bases. The germline CDR1 and CDR2 sequences are LNHDA and SQIVND (reference sequence). This CDR3 region has 16 residues. Unmatched junction bases numbered 10, after V lost 5 bases and J lost 3 bases. In DNA form, the CDR3 reads TGTGCCAGTAGTCGAGGGGGCAGGGGGAACAATCAGCCCCAGCATTTT. Encoded protein: CASSRGGRGNNQPQHF.

The V and J genes are TRBV27 and TRBJ2-3, with TRBD2 matching over 7 bases. CDR1 MNHEY and CDR2 SMNVEV come from the germline V gene (reference sequence). The CDR3 extends over 14 amino acids. The ends lost 2 bases at V and 1 base at J; junction bases unmatched: 0. The CDR3 here is CASSLGRGTDTQYF. The CDR3 region has the DNA TGTGCCAGCAGTTTAGGGAGGGGCACAGATACGCAGTATTTT.

This chain joins TRBV27 and TRBJ1-1, with D hard to call. Germline values: CDR1 MNHEY, CDR2 SMNVEV (reference sequence). V was clipped by 3 bases and J by 6 bases, with 8 bases between them. This CDR3 comprises 12 residues. For the CDR3, the DNA is TGTGCCAGCAGTTTCCCGGGCGCTGAAGCTTTCTTT. Translation: CASSFPGAEAFF.

The genes are TRBV15 and TRBJ2-5; unclear D gene. The CDR3 length is 17 residues. In germline, CDR1 is LNHNV, CDR2 YYDKDF (reference sequence). Trimming removed 0 bases from V and 5 bases from J, with 19 bases in between. DNA of the CDR3: TGTGCCACCAGCAGAGATCCTCTTCGGTCCGTAGGGGAGACCCAGTACTTC. Translated: CATSRDPLRSVGETQYF.